This passage covers 31 T cell receptor beta chains from one sample sequenced in a study of blood T cell repertoires in COVID-19. Using immunoSEQ multiplex PCR, the repertoire was profiled, and TCRdb retains in-frame clones only, with some absent. The data contain roughly 250,000 clones, around nine tenths of them singletons. Material for sequencing was peripheral blood. The receptors were sampled from a man between 25 and 39 years old with acute or convalescent COVID-19.

The V gene is TRBV6-5, the J gene TRBJ2-7; D uncertain. The V and J ends lost 6 bases and 3 bases respectively, with 15 bases between them. This CDR3 is built from 14 residues. Germline loops: CDR1 MNHEY, CDR2 SVGAGI. DNA of the CDR3: TGTGCCAGCAGCCTAGTATCCGGAGTCTACGAGCAGTACTTC. Translating it yields CASSLVSGVYEQYF.

The J gene is TRBJ1-2, the V gene TRBV2, with D possibly matching TRBD1 (6 bases). The CDR3 spans 13 residues. Germline V CDR1 and CDR2: SNHLY, FYNNEI. Trimming stripped 6 bases from V and 5 bases from J, with 13 bases between. CDR3 bases: TGTGCCAGCAGAGCGGACAGCTTGTATGGCTACACCTTC. Its protein product is CASRADSLYGYTF.

The chain joins TRBV30 to TRBJ1-2; D is ambiguous. Germline loops: CDR1 GTSNPN, CDR2 SVGIG (reference sequence). The germline V and J ends were trimmed by 8 bases and 4 bases, with 14 bases remaining between them. The CDR3 consists of 12 residues. The CDR3 spells CAGPLDSYGYTF. Written as DNA, the CDR3 is TGTGCCGGGCCCCTCGATTCCTATGGCTACACCTTC.

This clone is a singleton in its sample. This rearrangement joins TRBV30 to TRBJ1-2; D is uncertain. Germline lookup yields CDR1 GTSNPN and CDR2 SVGIG (reference sequence). The CDR3 extends over 13 amino acids. Trimming took off 0 bases at V and 2 bases at J, with 7 bases between the two ends. CDR3 loop: CAWSVGLNYGYTF. CDR3 in DNA: TGTGCCTGGAGTGTAGGACTGAACTATGGCTACACCTTC.

The CDR3 here is CASSETGTSGRAYPDTQYF. In nucleotides, the CDR3 is TGTGCCAGCAGTGAGACCGGGACTAGCGGGAGGGCCTATCCAGATACGCAGTATTTT. The chain employs TRBV6-1 and TRBJ2-3; TRBD2 agrees at 16 bases. Germline CDR1 reads MNHNS; CDR2 reads SASEGT. The CDR3 covers 19 residues. V shed 3 bases, J shed 4 bases, and the junction held 10 bases outside the gene matches.

The rearrangement joins TRBV6-5 to TRBJ1-3, with 8 nucleotides matching TRBD1. The germline CDR1 and CDR2 sequences are MNHEY and SVGAGI. The CDR3 runs to 15 residues. The V segment lost 6 bases and the J segment 2 bases; nucleotides outside the gene matches: 6. The CDR3 sequence: CASSGDRKPGNTIYF. CDR3 coding DNA: TGTGCCAGCAGCGGGGACAGGAAACCTGGAAACACCATATATTTT.

The rearrangement joins TRBV4-2 to TRBJ2-1; tentatively, D is TRBD2 (6 bases). This CDR3 comprises 16 residues. Germline lookup yields CDR1 LGHNA and CDR2 YNFKEQ. V shed 0 bases and J shed 6 bases, with 15 bases lying between them. The DNA of the CDR3 is TGTGCCAGCAGCCAAGATACGGGGACTGGACTCAATGAGCAGTTCTTC. This codes for CASSQDTGTGLNEQFF.

About this clone: This specimen includes other DNA sequences encoding the same CDR3. The chain joins TRBV18 to TRBJ1-4, with 11 bases lining up with TRBD1. V trimming: 6 bases; J trimming: 5 bases; junction bases outside the gene matches: 2. CDR3 length: 14 amino acids. CDR1 is KGHSH and CDR2 is LQKENI in the germline V gene. CDR3 nucleotides: TGTGCCAGCTCCCGGGACAGGGGGAATGAAAAACTGTTTTTT. Translated, it gives CASSRDRGNEKLFF.

J is TRBJ2-7 and V is TRBV5-1, with TRBD2 as a possible D gene (6 bases). The germline CDR1 and CDR2 sequences are SGHRS and YFSETQ. There are 14 residues in the CDR3. The ends were cut back, 3 bases at V and 0 bases at J, with 10 bases in the middle. The CDR3, as DNA: TGCGCCAGCAGCTCGGCGGGGAACTCCTACGAGCAGTACTTC. It translates to CASSSAGNSYEQYF.

The chain combines TRBV5-1 with TRBJ1-4; D might be TRBD1 (6 bases). The V end was cut by 4 bases, the J end by 7 bases, with 17 bases between. This CDR3 contains 15 residues. Looked up from germline, CDR1 is SGHRS and CDR2 is YFSETQ. Written as DNA, the CDR3 is TGCGCCAGCAGCCCGACCCAGGGGAGAGGTGAAAAACTGTTTTTT. It encodes CASSPTQGRGEKLFF.

V usage is TRBV7-9 and J usage is TRBJ2-1; TRBD2 aligns across 9 bases. V gave up 2 bases and J gave up 10 bases; unmatched junction bases: 6. There are 14 residues in the CDR3. Per the germline V gene, CDR1 is SEHNR and CDR2 is FQNEAQ (reference sequence). CDR3 bases: TGTGCCAGCAGCTTAAGAGCGGGAGGTGAGGAGCAGTTCTTC. Translating gives CASSLRAGGEEQFF.

V is TRBV7-9 and J is TRBJ1-5; 7 bases line up with TRBD1. The CDR3 runs 12 residues. The V gene's germline CDR1 is SEHNR and CDR2 FQNEAQ (reference sequence). The V and J ends lost 5 bases and 6 bases, in that order; junction bases with no gene match: 1. The CDR3 sequence: CASSQGGQPQHF. The CDR3 DNA reads TGTGCCAGCAGCCAGGGGGGTCAGCCCCAGCATTTT.

In its sample, this clone was seen a few times. This chain connects TRBV15 to TRBJ2-3, with D maybe TRBD1 (7 bases). This CDR3 region has 16 residues. Per the germline V gene, CDR1 is LNHNV and CDR2 is YYDKDF (reference sequence). Trimming left V 1 base short and J 2 bases short, with 13 bases between. CDR3 nucleotides: TGTGCCACCAGCAGAGGGGGGGACAGCTTCACAGATACGCAGTATTTT. This gives the protein CATSRGGDSFTDTQYF.

The chain joins TRBV18 to TRBJ2-5; D unclear. Germline CDR1 is KGHSH and CDR2 is LQKENI. The V gene lost 6 bases and the J gene lost 3 bases, with 8 bases spanning the gap. This CDR3 has 12 amino acids. The CDR3 loop is CASSRRKETQYF. CDR3 coding DNA: TGTGCCAGCTCTCGCAGAAAAGAGACCCAGTACTTC.

The V and J genes are TRBV4-1 and TRBJ2-5, with 9 bases aligning to TRBD2. This CDR3 region has 17 residues. The germline V gene encodes CDR1 MGHRA and CDR2 YSYEKL. V shed 4 bases and J 5 bases; nucleotides not matched to a gene: 14. The CDR3 sequence is CASSRPIAGGPQETQYF. CDR3 DNA: TGCGCCAGCAGCCGTCCTATCGCGGGAGGGCCGCAGGAGACCCAGTACTTC.

Only one count was recorded for this clone. V is TRBV18 and J is TRBJ1-1; 8 nucleotides align to TRBD1. Losses at the gene ends were 3 bases for V and 1 base for J; bases not matched to a gene: 4. Looked up from germline, CDR1 is KGHSH and CDR2 is LQKENI. This CDR3 spans 15 amino acids. The CDR3 sequence is CASSPQGAENTEAFF. CDR3 bases: TGTGCCAGCTCACCCCAGGGGGCGGAGAACACTGAAGCTTTCTTT.

V is TRBV6-6 and J is TRBJ1-6; the D is unclear. CDR1 is MNHNY, CDR2 SVGAGI, per germline (reference sequence). V was cut by 3 bases and J by 4 bases, with 7 bases left in between. CDR3 length: 14 residues. The CDR3 DNA sequence: TGTGCCAGCAGTTATCAGACTTATAATTCACCCCTCCACTTT. Its translation is CASSYQTYNSPLHF.

The rearrangement links TRBV2 to TRBJ2-7, with 7 bases lining up with TRBD1. The J segment lost 4 bases and the V segment lost 4 bases, leaving 7 bases of the junction unmatched. Looked up from germline, CDR1 is SNHLY and CDR2 is FYNNEI. CDR3 size: 14 residues. The CDR3 coding sequence is TGTGCCAGCAGTGGACAGGGCCTTATGTACGAGCAGTACTTC. Translating gives CASSGQGLMYEQYF. The full variable domain, with the rest looked up from reference TRBV2 and TRBJ2-7, is EPEVTQTPSHQVTQMGQEVILRCVPISNHLYFYWYRQILGQKVEFLVSFYNNEISEKSEIFDDQFSVERPDGSNFTLKIRSTKLEDSAMYFCASSGQGLMYEQYFGPGTRLTVT.

This sequence joins TRBV12-3 or TRBV12-4 and TRBJ2-1; D is undetermined. V lost 7 bases and J 11 bases, leaving 18 bases between the germline ends. This CDR3 contains 13 residues. CDR3 sequence (DNA): TGTGCCAGCAAATCCAAGCCCGTCGATCAGCAGTTCTTC. Its translation is CASKSKPVDQQFF.

The chain links TRBV12-3 or TRBV12-4 to TRBJ2-1, with 7 positions matching TRBD1. The V segment lost 6 bases and the J segment 12 bases; nucleotides outside the gene matches: 11. The CDR3 has 13 residues. The CDR3 DNA follows: TGTGCCAGCAGCCCTGACAGGGTCATAGGGCAGTTCTTC. It codes for CASSPDRVIGQFF.

The J gene is TRBJ1-4, the V gene TRBV28, with D uncertain. Between the trimmed V and J ends, which lost 6 bases and 7 bases, there was a span of 15 bases. Germline lookup yields CDR1 MDHEN and CDR2 SYDVKM. The CDR3 is 14 residues long. CDR3 DNA: TGTGCCAGCAGAGACTCGGGAGGGAGTGAAAAACTGTTTTTT. Amino acids: CASRDSGGSEKLFF. Combining the CDR3 with reference TRBV28 and TRBJ1-4 gives the whole variable domain DVKVTQSSRYLVKRTGEKVFLECVQDMDHENMFWYRQDPGLGLRLIYFSYDVKMKEKGDIPEGYSVSREKKERFSLILESASTNQTSMYLCASRDSGGSEKLFFGSGTQLSVL.

The chain recombines TRBV5-1 with TRBJ2-1, with 8 bases that match TRBD2. V dropped 4 bases and J dropped 6; count of bases not matched to a gene: 9. The CDR3 has 15 amino acids. CDR1 and CDR2 from the germline V gene are SGHRS and YFSETQ. This chain's CDR3 is CASSPLSGRVNEQFF. The CDR3 region has the DNA TGCGCCAGCAGCCCCCTAAGCGGGAGAGTCAATGAGCAGTTCTTC.

This chain joins TRBV6-5 and TRBJ2-7; D is possibly TRBD1 (6 bases). The CDR3 consists of 15 residues. Per germline, CDR1 MNHEY and CDR2 SVGAGI. V lost 5 bases to trimming and J lost 4 bases, with 18 bases between them. CDR3 DNA sequence: TGTGCCAGCAGTCTTGGAACCCACGGACAGTACGAGCAGTACTTC. Its protein is CASSLGTHGQYEQYF.

This clone was observed a few times. In DNA form, the CDR3 reads TGTGCCTGGAGTATCGAGACTGAAGCTTTCTTT. It codes for CAWSIETEAFF. The V gene is TRBV30, the J gene TRBJ1-1; D gene unclear. The CDR3 runs to 11 residues. Trimming took 2 bases from V and 5 from J, leaving 6 bases between them. Germline loops: CDR1 GTSNPN, CDR2 SVGIG (reference sequence). Full variable domain (outside the CDR3, taken from reference TRBV30 and TRBJ1-1): SQTIHQWPATLVQPVGSPLSLECTVEGTSNPNLYWYRQAAGRGLQLLFYSVGIGQISSEVPQNLSASRPQDRQFILSSKKLLLSDSGFYLCAWSIETEAFFGQGTRLTVV.

The chain has TRBV18 and TRBJ1-1; D is possibly TRBD1 (5 bases). Germline-derived CDR1 and CDR2 are KGHSH and LQKENI. Trimming took off 3 bases at V and 5 bases at J, with 16 bases between the two ends. The CDR3 totals 15 residues. The CDR3 sequence: CASSPSDTTRTEAFF. The CDR3 DNA reads TGTGCCAGCTCACCTTCGGACACTACCCGGACTGAAGCTTTCTTT.

In DNA, the CDR3 is TGTGCCAGCAGCCAGTTCGGACAGGGAAATGAAAAACTGTTTTTT. Translation gives CASSQFGQGNEKLFF. The chain is built from TRBV4-2 and TRBJ1-4; 8 positions agree with TRBD1. Germline CDR1 reads LGHNA; CDR2 reads YNFKEQ. This CDR3 is 15 amino acids long. V shed 3 bases, J shed 5 bases, and the junction held 5 bases outside the gene matches.

J is TRBJ1-2 and V is TRBV5-6; D gene ambiguous. Germline V CDR1 and CDR2: SGHDT, YYEEEE. The CDR3 spans 14 residues. The V gene lost 0 bases and the J gene lost 5 bases, with 11 bases spanning the gap. The CDR3 loop is CASSLGQDRYGYTF. The CDR3, as DNA: TGTGCCAGCAGCTTGGGCCAAGATCGGTATGGCTACACCTTC. Variable domain in full (rest from reference TRBV5-6 and TRBJ1-2): DAGVTQSPTHLIKTRGQQVTLRCSPKSGHDTVSWYQQALGQGPQFIFQYYEEEERQRGNFPDRFSGHQFPNYSSELNVNALLLGDSALYLCASSLGQDRYGYTFGSGTRLTVV.

This clone was observed once. The chain is built from TRBV4-1 and TRBJ2-7; D call uncertain. The V end lost 1 base, the J end lost 1 base, and 8 bases lay between the germline ends. The germline CDR1 and CDR2 sequences are MGHRA and YSYEKL. This CDR3 has 14 amino acids. The CDR3 region is CASSQAFGSYEQYF. The CDR3 DNA sequence: TGCGCCAGCAGCCAAGCTTTCGGTTCCTACGAGCAGTACTTC.

The chain recombines TRBV5-4 with TRBJ1-1; TRBD1 matches at 9 bases. This CDR3 contains 17 residues. Germline lookup yields CDR1 SGHNT and CDR2 YYREEE (reference sequence). Trimming removed 4 bases from V and 4 bases from J; junction bases left unmatched: 14. CDR3 in DNA: TGTGCCAGCAGCCAATGGGACAGGGTGGTTTGGGGCACTGAAGCTTTCTTT. Protein: CASSQWDRVVWGTEAFF.

The chain is built from TRBV6-1 and TRBJ1-5; 8 bases map to TRBD1. V dropped 3 bases and J dropped 0; count of bases not matched to a gene: 10. The CDR3 consists of 18 residues. The germline V gene has CDR1 MNHNS and CDR2 SASEGT. The CDR3 sequence: CASSENRGGIYSNQPQHF. CDR3 in DNA: TGTGCCAGCAGTGAGAACAGGGGGGGGATTTATAGCAATCAGCCCCAGCATTTT.

This clone turned up a few times. The chain is built from TRBV9 and TRBJ2-3; D is possibly TRBD2 (6 bases). Germline V gene sequence: CDR1 SGDLS, CDR2 YYNGEE. With 4 bases removed from V and 2 bases from J, the gap between germline ends came to 14 bases. The CDR3 length is 15 residues. The CDR3, as DNA: TGTGCCAGCAGCTTTTCGGGAGCGGTCACAGATACGCAGTATTTT. Translated, it gives CASSFSGAVTDTQYF. The full variable domain, with the rest looked up from reference TRBV9 and TRBJ2-3, is DSGVTQTPKHLITATGQRVTLRCSPRSGDLSVYWYQQSLDQGLQFLIQYYNGEERAKGNILERFSAQQFPDLHSELNLSSLELGDSALYFCASSFSGAVTDTQYFGPGTRLTVL.